What follows are 20 T cell receptor beta chains derived from one specimen sequenced in a study of tumor-infiltrating lymphocytes in primary liver carcinoma. The 20-30 mg bulk tissue piece was not sorted before simultaneous RNA and DNA extraction. TCR beta cDNA was reverse-transcribed from 500 ng of total RNA. The reaction used a constant-region primer and ProtoScript II reverse transcriptase. Sequencing libraries for TCR beta derived from three nested multiplex PCR rounds that used slightly modified ARM-PCR. The two initial PCR rounds, nine to eleven cycles each, used TRBV1-TRBV30 forward and C-beta reverse primers. MiXCR, run by TCRdb on the multiplex PCR reads, gives a single entry per CDR3 protein. The sample carries about 70,000 distinct CDR3 sequences, roughly three quarters recorded once. Sequencing used liver tumor tissue from sampling region 4. As for subset: tumor region T4, right-lateral pole. These receptors came from a man in his forties with primary liver carcinoma and hepatitis B virus infection.

This clonotype was recorded many times. The V gene is TRBV2, the J gene TRBJ2-7, with D unresolved. Trimming took 2 bases from V and 1 from J, leaving 6 bases between them. Germline V gene sequence: CDR1 SNHLY, CDR2 FYNNEI. The CDR3 consists of 13 residues. CDR3 loop: CASSEPVSYEQYF. CDR3 sequence (DNA): TGTGCCAGCAGTGAACCAGTTTCCTACGAGCAGTACTTC.

Remarks on this clonotype: The germline gene is not matched at one end of the junction; a read error may be the cause. The chain recombines TRBV11-2 with TRBJ2-3; 11 positions agree with TRBD2. This CDR3 comprises 15 residues. CDR1 is SGHAT, CDR2 FQNNGV, per germline. CDR3 bases: TGCGTCAGCAGCTTGACTAGCGGGGTCACAGATACGCAGTATTTT. Translated: CVSSLTSGVTDTQYF.

This clonotype was detected ten times or more. The V gene is TRBV28, the J gene TRBJ2-1; D not certain. Trimming removed 6 bases at V and 6 bases at J, with 15 bases between. The CDR3 is made up of 14 amino acids. Per germline, CDR1 MDHEN and CDR2 SYDVKM. The CDR3 loop reads CASRGHGPGNEQFF. CDR3 DNA: TGTGCCAGCAGGGGCCATGGGCCGGGCAATGAGCAGTTCTTC.

V and J are TRBV6-2 or TRBV6-3 and TRBJ2-7; 10 positions agree with TRBD1. This CDR3 has 14 residues. J was trimmed by 2 bases and V by 6 bases; bases with no gene match: 4. Germline CDR1 and CDR2: MNHEY and SVGEGT. The CDR3 spells CASSPGQGTYEQYF. CDR3 DNA: TGTGCCAGCAGCCCGGGACAGGGGACCTACGAGCAGTACTTC.

The gene calls are TRBV19 and TRBJ1-4, with D maybe TRBD1 (5 bases). The CDR3 has 13 amino acids. V lost 5 bases and J 4 bases, leaving 8 bases between the germline ends. Per the germline V gene, CDR1 is LNHDA and CDR2 is SQIVND (reference sequence). CDR3 amino acids: CASSQGSNEKLFF. In DNA form, the CDR3 reads TGTGCCAGTAGTCAGGGAAGTAATGAAAAACTGTTTTTT.

With regard to this clonotype: Germline is not matched at one junction end, which may reflect a read error. This chain joins TRBV11-2 and TRBJ2-2; D may be TRBD2 (5 bases). CDR1 and CDR2 from the germline V gene are SGHAT and FQNNGV. The CDR3 is made up of 13 amino acids. The CDR3 is CASSFDWPGELFF. The CDR3 DNA follows: TGTGCCAGTAGCTTCGACTGGCCCGGGGAACTGTTTTTT.

Details on this clonotype: The junction shows a germline mismatch at one end, possibly a read error. The chain uses TRBV25-1 and TRBJ2-4; possible D gene TRBD2, 5 bases. Germline values: CDR1 MGHDK, CDR2 SYGVNS. The CDR3 has 15 residues. The CDR3 nucleotides read TGTGCCAGTAGTGATCTGTCGGGAAGAAAGCACATTCAGTACTTC. As protein: CASSDLSGRKHIQYF.

This clonotype was counted at least ten times. V and J are TRBV4-1 and TRBJ2-7, with 12 bases matching TRBD2. The CDR3 has 17 amino acids. Trimming took 0 bases from V and 2 from J; bases not matched to a gene: 5. Germline-derived CDR1 and CDR2 are MGHRA and YSYEKL. The CDR3 bases are TGCGCCAGCAGCCAAGATCCGGCTAGCGGGGGGGCCTACGAGCAGTACTTC. This translates into CASSQDPASGGAYEQYF.

As concerns this clonotype: In this CDR3 the conserved last residue, phenylalanine or tryptophan, is missing, so a read error is likely. No DNA is shown, since the ends of the CDR3 on it are uncertain; the CDR3 is the one TCRdb lists. This chain joins TRBV12-3 or TRBV12-4 and TRBJ2-7; TRBD1 was called by the table and not checked on the DNA. The CDR3 sequence runs 14 residues, both termini included. CDR3 loop: CASSLWDGCYEQYL.

The rearrangement uses TRBV15 and TRBJ2-5; perhaps TRBD2 as D (5 bases). The germline V gene has CDR1 LNHNV and CDR2 YYDKDF (reference sequence). The CDR3 runs 14 residues. V was cut by 0 bases and J by 5 bases, with 10 bases left in between. The CDR3 DNA sequence: TGTGCCACCAGCAGAGATTGGGAGTTTGAGACCCAGTACTTC. This gives the protein CATSRDWEFETQYF.

The chain joins TRBV30 to TRBJ2-4; D ambiguous. Germline V gene sequence: CDR1 GTSNPN, CDR2 SVGIG (reference sequence). V was clipped by 2 bases and J by 2 bases, with 10 bases between them. CDR3 length: 14 residues. The CDR3 bases are TGTGCCTGGAGTTCCGGAGTCACCAAAAACATTCAGTACTTC. The encoded protein is CAWSSGVTKNIQYF.

This chain connects TRBV28 to TRBJ2-7; 7 bases are shared with TRBD1. CDR3 length: 15 residues. Germline lookup yields CDR1 MDHEN and CDR2 SYDVKM. The CDR3 DNA reads as TGTGCTAGGAGCCCACAAAGGGGGCAACCTTACGAGCAGTACTTC. Protein product: CARSPQRGQPYEQYF.

This clonotype was observed once. The junction departs from germline at one end; a sequencing error may be responsible. The chain joins TRBV7-8 to TRBJ2-5; D is uncertain. The germline gives CDR1 SGHVS, CDR2 FQNEAQ. This CDR3 contains 15 residues. The CDR3 loop is CASSPLYSNQVTQYF. The CDR3 DNA follows: TGTGCCAGCAGCCCCCTCTACAGTAATCAAGTGACCCAGTACTTC.

Note on this clonotype: One end of the junction varies from germline; a read error may be responsible. The J gene is TRBJ2-7, the V gene TRBV28; D remains unclear. Germline CDR1 and CDR2: MDHEN and SYDVKM. The CDR3 is made up of 13 amino acids. CDR3 residues: CASRLRDSYEQHF. In DNA, the CDR3 is TGTGCCAGCCGTTTAAGGGATTCCTACGAGCAGCACTTC. Based on the CDR3 plus reference TRBV28 and TRBJ2-7, the full variable domain is DVKVTQSSRYLVKRTGEKVFLECVQDMDHENMFWYRQDPGLGLRLIYFSYDVKMKEKGDIPEGYSVSREKKERFSLILESASTNQTSMYLCASRLRDSYEQHFGPGTRLTVT.

About this clonotype itself: The junction departs from germline at one end; a sequencing error may be responsible. This CDR3 reads CPSSEGGANTDTQYF. CDR3 bases: TGTCCCAGCAGTGAAGGCGGGGCTAACACAGATACGCAGTATTTT. The chain couples TRBV6-1 to TRBJ2-3, with D possibly matching TRBD2 (6 bases). The germline CDR1 and CDR2 sequences are MNHNS and SASEGT. The CDR3 has 15 residues.

Comments on this clonotype: This could be a read error, since a much larger clone is one nucleotide away. The chain is built from TRBV28 and TRBJ2-4; either TRBD1 or TRBD2 may supply D (5 bases each). The germline CDR1 and CDR2 sequences are MDHEN and SYDVKM. This CDR3 comprises 16 residues. The CDR3 region has the DNA TGTGCCAGCAGTTTATTTGGGGGAGAAGCCAAAAACACTCAGTACTTC. This codes for CASSLFGGEAKNTQYF.

J is TRBJ1-3 and V is TRBV6-5; no reliable D call. There are 13 residues in the CDR3. CDR1 is MNHEY and CDR2 is SVGAGI in the germline V gene. Deletions cut 6 bases from V and 0 bases from J, with 6 bases between. The CDR3 sequence: CASRESSGNTIYF. In nucleotides, the CDR3 is TGTGCCAGCAGGGAAAGCTCTGGAAACACCATATATTTT.

The chain joins TRBV11-2 to TRBJ2-2, with a possible D match to TRBD2 (5 bases). V lost 5 bases to trimming and J lost 6 bases, with 22 bases between them. This CDR3 contains 17 residues. CDR1 SGHAT and CDR2 FQNNGV come from the germline V gene. The chain's CDR3 is CASSAKQAVSPAGELFF. CDR3 sequence (DNA): TGTGCCAGCAGCGCGAAACAAGCGGTCTCCCCGGCCGGGGAGCTGTTTTTT.

This clonotype was seen a few times. The chain carries TRBV20-1 and TRBJ2-1; D call uncertain. Trimming left V 6 bases short and J 10 bases short, with 16 bases between. This CDR3 has 12 residues. Germline CDR1 DFQATT, CDR2 SNEGSKA (reference sequence). The CDR3 sequence: CSAPNQAKEQFF. CDR3 nucleotide sequence: TGCAGTGCCCCGAACCAAGCCAAGGAGCAGTTCTTC.

On this clonotype: The conserved phenylalanine or tryptophan normally closing the CDR3 is absent here, so this likely arose from a read error. The chain carries TRBV5-1 and TRBJ2-2, with D perhaps matching TRBD1 (6 bases). From germline, CDR1 is SGHRS and CDR2 YFSETQ. The length of the CDR3 is 13 residues. The CDR3, as DNA: TGCGCCAACAGCTTACAGGGAGCCGGGGAGCTGTTTGTT. It specifies CANSLQGAGELFV.